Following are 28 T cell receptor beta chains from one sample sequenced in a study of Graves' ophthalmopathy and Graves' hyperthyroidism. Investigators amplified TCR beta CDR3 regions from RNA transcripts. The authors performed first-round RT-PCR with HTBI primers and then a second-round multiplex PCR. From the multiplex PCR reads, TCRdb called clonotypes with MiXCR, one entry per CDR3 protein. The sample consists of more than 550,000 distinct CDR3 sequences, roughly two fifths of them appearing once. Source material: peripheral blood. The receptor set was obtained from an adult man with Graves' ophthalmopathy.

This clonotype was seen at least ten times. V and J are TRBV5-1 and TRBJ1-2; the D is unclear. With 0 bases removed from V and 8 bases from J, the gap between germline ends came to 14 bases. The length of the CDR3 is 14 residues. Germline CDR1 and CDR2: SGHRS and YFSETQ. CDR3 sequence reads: CASSLDQSARGYTF. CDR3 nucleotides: TGCGCCAGCAGCTTGGACCAGAGCGCGCGGGGCTACACCTTC.

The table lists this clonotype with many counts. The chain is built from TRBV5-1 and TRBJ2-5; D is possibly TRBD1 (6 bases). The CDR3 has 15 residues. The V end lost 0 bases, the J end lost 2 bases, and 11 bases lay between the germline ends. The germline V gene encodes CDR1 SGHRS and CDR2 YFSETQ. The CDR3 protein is CASSLATGNQETQYF. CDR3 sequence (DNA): TGCGCCAGCAGCTTGGCCACAGGGAATCAAGAGACCCAGTACTTC.

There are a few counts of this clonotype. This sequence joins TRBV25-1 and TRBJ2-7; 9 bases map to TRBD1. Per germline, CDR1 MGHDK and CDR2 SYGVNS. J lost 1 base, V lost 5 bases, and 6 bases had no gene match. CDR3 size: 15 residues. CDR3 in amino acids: CASSPDRGGSYEQYF. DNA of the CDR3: TGTGCCAGCAGTCCGGACAGGGGAGGGTCCTACGAGCAGTACTTC.

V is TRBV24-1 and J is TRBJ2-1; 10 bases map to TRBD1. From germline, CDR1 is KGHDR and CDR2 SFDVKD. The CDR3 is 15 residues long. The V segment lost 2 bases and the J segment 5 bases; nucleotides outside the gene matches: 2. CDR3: CATSDSGTGDNEQFF. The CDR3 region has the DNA TGTGCCACCAGTGATTCAGGGACAGGGGACAATGAGCAGTTCTTC.

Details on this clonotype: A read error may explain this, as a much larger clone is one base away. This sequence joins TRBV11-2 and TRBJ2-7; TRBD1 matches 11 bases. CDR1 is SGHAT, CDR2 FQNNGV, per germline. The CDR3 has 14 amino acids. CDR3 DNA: TGTCCCAGCAGAGGACAGGGGGCAACCTACGAGCAGTACTTC. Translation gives CPSRGQGATYEQYF.

DNA for the CDR3: TGTGCCAGCAGGGGTATGGGTGGATCACCCCTCCACTTT. Translating gives CASRGMGGSPLHF. V gene TRBV25-1 combines with J gene TRBJ1-6; D call uncertain. CDR3 length equals 13 residues. The ends were cut back, 6 bases at V and 10 bases at J, with 13 bases in the middle. CDR1 MGHDK and CDR2 SYGVNS come from the germline V gene. The full variable domain, its missing parts supplied by reference TRBV25-1 and TRBJ1-6, is EADIYQTPRYLVIGTGKKITLECSQTMGHDKMYWYQQDPGMELHLIHYSYGVNSTEKGDLSSESTVSRIRTEHFPLTLESARPSHTSQYLCASRGMGGSPLHFGNGTRLTVT.

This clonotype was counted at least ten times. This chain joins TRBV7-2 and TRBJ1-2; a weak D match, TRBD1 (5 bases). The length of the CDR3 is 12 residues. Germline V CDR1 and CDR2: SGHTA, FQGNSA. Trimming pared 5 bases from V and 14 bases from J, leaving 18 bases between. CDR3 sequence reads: CASSRIQASKTF. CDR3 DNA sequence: TGTGCCAGCAGCCGCATACAGGCATCTAAAACCTTC.

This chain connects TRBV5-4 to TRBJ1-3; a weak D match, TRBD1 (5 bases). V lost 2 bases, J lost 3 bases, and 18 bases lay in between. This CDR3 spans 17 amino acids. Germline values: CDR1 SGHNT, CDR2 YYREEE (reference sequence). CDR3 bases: TGTGCCAGCAGCTTTAATGCAGGCATAAGGGGTGGAAACACCATATATTTT. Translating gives CASSFNAGIRGGNTIYF.

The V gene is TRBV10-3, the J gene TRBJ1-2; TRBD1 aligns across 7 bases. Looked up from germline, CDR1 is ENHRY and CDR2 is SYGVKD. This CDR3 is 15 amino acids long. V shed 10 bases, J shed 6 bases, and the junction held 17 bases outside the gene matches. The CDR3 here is CASIDPGSTGDGYTF. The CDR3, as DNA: TGTGCCAGCATCGACCCAGGGAGCACAGGGGATGGCTACACCTTC.

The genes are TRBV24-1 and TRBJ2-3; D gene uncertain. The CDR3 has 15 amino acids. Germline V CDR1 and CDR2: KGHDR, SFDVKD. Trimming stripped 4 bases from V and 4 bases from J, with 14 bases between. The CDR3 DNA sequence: TGTGCCACCAGTGAAACCCGCCCCGCCGCAGATACGCAGTATTTT. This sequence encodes CATSETRPAADTQYF.

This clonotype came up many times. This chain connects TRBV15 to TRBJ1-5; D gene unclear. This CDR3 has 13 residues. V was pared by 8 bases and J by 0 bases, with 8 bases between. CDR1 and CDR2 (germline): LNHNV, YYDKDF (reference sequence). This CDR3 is CATGLYSNQPQHF. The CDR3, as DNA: TGTGCCACCGGGCTTTATAGCAATCAGCCCCAGCATTTT.

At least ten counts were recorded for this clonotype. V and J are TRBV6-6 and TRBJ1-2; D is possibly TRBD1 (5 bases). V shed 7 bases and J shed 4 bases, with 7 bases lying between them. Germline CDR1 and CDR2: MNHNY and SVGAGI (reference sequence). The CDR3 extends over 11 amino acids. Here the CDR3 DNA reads TGTGCCAGCACCGACAGCTATGGCTACACCTTC. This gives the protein CASTDSYGYTF.

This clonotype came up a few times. CDR3 coding DNA: TGTGCCAGCAGTACCACCCGGGACAGGGGTAACGGCTACACCTTC. This gives the protein CASSTTRDRGNGYTF. This chain connects TRBV5-6 to TRBJ1-2; 10 bases align to TRBD1. The V gene's germline CDR1 is SGHDT and CDR2 YYEEEE. This CDR3 comprises 15 residues. J lost 8 bases, V lost 5 bases, and 12 bases had no gene match.

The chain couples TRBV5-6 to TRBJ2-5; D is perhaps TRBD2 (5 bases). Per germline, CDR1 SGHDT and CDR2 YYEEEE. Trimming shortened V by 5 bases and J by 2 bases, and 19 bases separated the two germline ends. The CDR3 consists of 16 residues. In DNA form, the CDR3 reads TGTGCCAGCAGTTCTGTTAATACTAGGTGGCAAGAGACCCAGTACTTC. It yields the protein CASSSVNTRWQETQYF.

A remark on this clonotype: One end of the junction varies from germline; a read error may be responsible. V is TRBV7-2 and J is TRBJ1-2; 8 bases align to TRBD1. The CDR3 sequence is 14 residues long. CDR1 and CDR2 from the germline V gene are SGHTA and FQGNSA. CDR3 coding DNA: TGCGCCAGCAGCCAAGGCAGGGGGCTCTATGGCTACACCTTC. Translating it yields CASSQGRGLYGYTF.

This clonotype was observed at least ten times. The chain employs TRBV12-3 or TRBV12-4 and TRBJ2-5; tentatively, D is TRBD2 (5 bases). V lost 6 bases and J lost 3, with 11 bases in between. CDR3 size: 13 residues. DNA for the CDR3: TGTGCCAGCAGCCGAGTAGCGAAAGAGACCCAGTACTTC. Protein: CASSRVAKETQYF.

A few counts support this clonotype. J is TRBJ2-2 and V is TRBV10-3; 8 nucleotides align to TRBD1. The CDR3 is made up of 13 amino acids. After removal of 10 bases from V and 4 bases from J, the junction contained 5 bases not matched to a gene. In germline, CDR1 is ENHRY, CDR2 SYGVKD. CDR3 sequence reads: CATGTGATGELFF. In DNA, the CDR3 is TGTGCCACCGGGACAGGAGCCACCGGGGAGCTGTTTTTT.

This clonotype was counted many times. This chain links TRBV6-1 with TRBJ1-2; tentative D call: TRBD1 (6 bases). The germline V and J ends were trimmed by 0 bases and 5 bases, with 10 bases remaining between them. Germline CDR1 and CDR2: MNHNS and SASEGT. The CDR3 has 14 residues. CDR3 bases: TGTGCCAGCAGTGAAGCGGGCAGGGGTTATGGCTACACCTTC. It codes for CASSEAGRGYGYTF.

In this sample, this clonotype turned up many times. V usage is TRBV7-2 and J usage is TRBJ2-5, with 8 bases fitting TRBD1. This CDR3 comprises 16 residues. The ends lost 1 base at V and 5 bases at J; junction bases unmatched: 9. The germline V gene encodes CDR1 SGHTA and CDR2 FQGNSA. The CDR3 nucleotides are TGTGCCAGCAGCTTAGGCCCAGGGGGCGATCGGGAGACCCAGTACTTC. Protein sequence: CASSLGPGGDRETQYF.

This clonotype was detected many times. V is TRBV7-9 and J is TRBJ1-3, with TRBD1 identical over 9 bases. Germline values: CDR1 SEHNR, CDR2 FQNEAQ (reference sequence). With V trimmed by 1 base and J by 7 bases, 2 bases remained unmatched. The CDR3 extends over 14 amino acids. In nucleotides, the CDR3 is TGTGCCAGCAGCTTAGTACAGGGGGCGAACACCATATATTTT. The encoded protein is CASSLVQGANTIYF.

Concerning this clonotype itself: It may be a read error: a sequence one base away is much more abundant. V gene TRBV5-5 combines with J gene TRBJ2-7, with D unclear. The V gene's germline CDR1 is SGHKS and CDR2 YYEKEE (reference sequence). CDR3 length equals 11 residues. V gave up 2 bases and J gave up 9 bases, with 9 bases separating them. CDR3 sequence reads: CASSFQNGQYF. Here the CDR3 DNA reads TGTGCCAGCAGCTTCCAGAACGGGCAGTACTTC.

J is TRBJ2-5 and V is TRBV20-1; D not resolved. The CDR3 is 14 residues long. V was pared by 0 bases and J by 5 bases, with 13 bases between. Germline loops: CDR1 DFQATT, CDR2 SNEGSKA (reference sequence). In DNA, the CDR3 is TGCAGTGCTAGAGATACGAGGAGCTGGGAGACCCAGTACTTC. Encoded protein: CSARDTRSWETQYF.

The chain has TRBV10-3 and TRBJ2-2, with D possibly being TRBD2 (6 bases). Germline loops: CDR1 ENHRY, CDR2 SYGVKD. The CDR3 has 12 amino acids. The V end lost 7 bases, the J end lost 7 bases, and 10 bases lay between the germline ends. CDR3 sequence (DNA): TGTGCCATCACCCTGACTAGCGGGGAGCTGTTTTTT. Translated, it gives CAITLTSGELFF.

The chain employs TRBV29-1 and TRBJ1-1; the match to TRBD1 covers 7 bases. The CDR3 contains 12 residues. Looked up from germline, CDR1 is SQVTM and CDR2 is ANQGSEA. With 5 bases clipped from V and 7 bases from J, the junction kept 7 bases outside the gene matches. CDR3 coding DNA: TGCAGCGTTCCTCCAAGACAGGGTGAAGCTTTCTTT. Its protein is CSVPPRQGEAFF.

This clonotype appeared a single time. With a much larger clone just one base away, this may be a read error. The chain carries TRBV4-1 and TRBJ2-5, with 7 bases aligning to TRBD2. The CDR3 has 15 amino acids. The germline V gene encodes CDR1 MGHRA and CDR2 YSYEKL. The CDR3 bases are TGCGCCAGCAGCCAAGGGGGGACTAACCAAGAGGCCCAGTACTTC. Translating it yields CASSQGGTNQEAQYF.

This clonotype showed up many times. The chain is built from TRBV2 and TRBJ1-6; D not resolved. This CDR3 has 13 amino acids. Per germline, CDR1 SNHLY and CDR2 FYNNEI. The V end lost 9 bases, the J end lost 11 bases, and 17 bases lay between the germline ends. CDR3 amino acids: CASNPNQSPPLHF. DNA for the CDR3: TGTGCCAGTAATCCAAACCAGTCCCCACCCCTCCACTTT.

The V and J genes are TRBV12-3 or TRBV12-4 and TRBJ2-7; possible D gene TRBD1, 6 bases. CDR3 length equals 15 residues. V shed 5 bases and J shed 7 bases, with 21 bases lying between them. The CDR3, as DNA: TGTGCCAGCAGTATCCGGGACACCCAAAGGGCTGAGCAGTACTTC. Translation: CASSIRDTQRAEQYF.

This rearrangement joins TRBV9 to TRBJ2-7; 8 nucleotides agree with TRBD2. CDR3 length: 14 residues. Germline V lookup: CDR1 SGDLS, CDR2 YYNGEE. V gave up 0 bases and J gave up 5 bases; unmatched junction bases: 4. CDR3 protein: CASSVGRGVDEQYF. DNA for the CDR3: TGTGCCAGCAGCGTAGGGCGGGGGGTCGACGAGCAGTACTTC.